The entry that follows covers one T cell receptor beta chain sequence. This entry is derived from a study of blood T cell repertoires in COVID-19. Unmatched junction bases numbered 9, after V lost 4 bases and J lost 1 base. The CDR3 contains 19 residues. Germline V gene data show CDR1 as SGHDT and CDR2 as YYEEEE. TCRdb's table, derived via immunoSEQ multiplex PCR, lists solely in-frame clones and lacks some. This sample has tens of thousands of clones, with 70% to 80% found just once. The clonotype originates from a man in his sixties with active or convalescent COVID-19. The source material was peripheral blood. The chain combines TRBV5-6 with TRBJ2-2, with 14 bases aligning to TRBD2. The CDR3 coding sequence is TGTGCCAGCAGCAAAATTAGGACTAGCGGGGGGCAGAACACCGGGGAGCTGTTTTTT. As protein: CASSKIRTSGGQNTGELFF.